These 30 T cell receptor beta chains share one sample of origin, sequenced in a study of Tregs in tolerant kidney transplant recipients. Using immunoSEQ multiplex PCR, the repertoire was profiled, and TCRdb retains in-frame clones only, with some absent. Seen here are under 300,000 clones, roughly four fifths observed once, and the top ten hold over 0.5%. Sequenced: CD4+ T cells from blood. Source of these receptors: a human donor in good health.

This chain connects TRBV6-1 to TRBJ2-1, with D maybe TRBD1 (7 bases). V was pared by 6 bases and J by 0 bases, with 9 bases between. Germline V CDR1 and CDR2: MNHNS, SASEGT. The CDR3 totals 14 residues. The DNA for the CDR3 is TGTGCCAGCAGGCGGGACAGCTCCTACAATGAGCAGTTCTTC. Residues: CASRRDSSYNEQFF.

In DNA form, the CDR3 reads TGTGCCAGCAGTGAAGGCGGACTAGCGGTTTATGGTACGCAGTATTTT. Translating it yields CASSEGGLAVYGTQYF. The gene calls are TRBV6-1 and TRBJ2-3; TRBD2 aligns across 10 bases. The germline V gene has CDR1 MNHNS and CDR2 SASEGT. This CDR3 is built from 16 residues. J lost 8 bases, V lost 1 base, and 9 bases had no gene match.

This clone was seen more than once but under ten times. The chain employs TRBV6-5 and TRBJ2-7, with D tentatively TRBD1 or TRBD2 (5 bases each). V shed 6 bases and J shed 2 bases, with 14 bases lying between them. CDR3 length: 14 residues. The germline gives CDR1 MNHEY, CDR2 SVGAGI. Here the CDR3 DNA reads TGTGCCAGCAGGTCCCCCGGGGCTCCCTACGAGCAGTACTTC. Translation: CASRSPGAPYEQYF.

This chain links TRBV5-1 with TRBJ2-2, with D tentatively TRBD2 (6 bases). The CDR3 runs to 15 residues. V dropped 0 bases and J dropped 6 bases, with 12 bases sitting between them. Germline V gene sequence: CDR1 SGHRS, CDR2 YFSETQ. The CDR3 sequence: CASSLGPAGSGELFF. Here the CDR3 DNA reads TGCGCCAGCAGCTTGGGTCCGGCGGGATCCGGGGAGCTGTTTTTT. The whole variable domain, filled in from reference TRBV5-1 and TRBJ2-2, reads KAGVTQTPRYLIKTRGQQVTLSCSPISGHRSVSWYQQTPGQGLQFLFEYFSETQRNKGNFPGRFSGRQFSNSRSEMNVSTLELGDSALYLCASSLGPAGSGELFFGEGSRLTVL.

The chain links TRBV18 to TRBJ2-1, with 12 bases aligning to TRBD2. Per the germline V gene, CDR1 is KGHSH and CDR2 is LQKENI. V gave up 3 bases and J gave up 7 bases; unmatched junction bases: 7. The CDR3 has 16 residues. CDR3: CASSPPASGGANEQFF. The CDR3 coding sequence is TGTGCCAGCTCACCTCCGGCTAGCGGGGGGGCGAATGAGCAGTTCTTC.

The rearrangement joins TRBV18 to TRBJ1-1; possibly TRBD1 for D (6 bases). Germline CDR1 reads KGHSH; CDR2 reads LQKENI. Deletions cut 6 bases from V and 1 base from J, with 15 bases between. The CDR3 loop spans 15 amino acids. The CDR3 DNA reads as TGTGCCAGCTCCCTTTCGGGGGGCTGGAACACTGAAGCTTTCTTT. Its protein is CASSLSGGWNTEAFF.

Written as DNA, the CDR3 is TGTGCCAGCCGTGGGGGTTCTACCGGGGAGCTGTTTTTT. It encodes CASRGGSTGELFF. This rearrangement joins TRBV6-1 to TRBJ2-2, with D perhaps being TRBD1 or TRBD2 (5 bases each). V dropped 8 bases and J dropped 5 bases, with 12 bases sitting between them. Germline loops: CDR1 MNHNS, CDR2 SASEGT. The CDR3 spans 13 residues.

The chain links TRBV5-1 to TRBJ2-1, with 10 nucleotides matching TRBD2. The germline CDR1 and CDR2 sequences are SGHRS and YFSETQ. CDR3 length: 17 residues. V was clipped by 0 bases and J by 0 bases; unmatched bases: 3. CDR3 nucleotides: TGCGCCAGCAGCTTGGGGTCTAGCGGGAGCTCCTACAATGAGCAGTTCTTC. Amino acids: CASSLGSSGSSYNEQFF.

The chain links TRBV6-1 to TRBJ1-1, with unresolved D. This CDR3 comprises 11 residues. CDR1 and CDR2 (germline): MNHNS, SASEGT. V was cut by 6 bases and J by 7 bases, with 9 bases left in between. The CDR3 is CASSPGVEAFF. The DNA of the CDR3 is TGTGCCAGCAGCCCCGGGGTTGAAGCTTTCTTT.

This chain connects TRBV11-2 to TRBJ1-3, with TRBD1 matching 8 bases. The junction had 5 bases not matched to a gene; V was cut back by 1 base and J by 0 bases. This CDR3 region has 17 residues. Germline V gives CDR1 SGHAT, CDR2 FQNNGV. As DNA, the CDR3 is TGTGCCAGCAGCTTAGGCCCCGACAGGGGCTCTGGAAACACCATATATTTT. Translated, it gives CASSLGPDRGSGNTIYF.

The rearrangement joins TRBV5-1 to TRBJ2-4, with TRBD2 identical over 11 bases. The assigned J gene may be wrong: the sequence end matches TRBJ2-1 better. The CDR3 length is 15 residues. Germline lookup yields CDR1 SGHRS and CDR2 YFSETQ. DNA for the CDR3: TGCGCCAGCAGTACCGGACTAGCGGGCTTGAATTCTCAGTTCTTC. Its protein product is CASSTGLAGLNSQFF.

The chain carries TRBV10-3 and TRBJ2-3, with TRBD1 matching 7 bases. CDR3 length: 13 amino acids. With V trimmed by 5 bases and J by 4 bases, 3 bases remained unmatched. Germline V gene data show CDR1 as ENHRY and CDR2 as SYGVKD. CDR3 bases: TGTGCCATCAGTAGACAGGGCGCAGATACGCAGTATTTT. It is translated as CAISRQGADTQYF.

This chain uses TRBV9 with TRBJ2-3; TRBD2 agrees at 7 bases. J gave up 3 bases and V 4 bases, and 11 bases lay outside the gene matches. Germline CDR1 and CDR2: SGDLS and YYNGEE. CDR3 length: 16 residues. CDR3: CASSIGSGVRTDTQYF. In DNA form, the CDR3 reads TGTGCCAGCAGCATAGGGAGCGGGGTTAGGACAGATACGCAGTATTTT.

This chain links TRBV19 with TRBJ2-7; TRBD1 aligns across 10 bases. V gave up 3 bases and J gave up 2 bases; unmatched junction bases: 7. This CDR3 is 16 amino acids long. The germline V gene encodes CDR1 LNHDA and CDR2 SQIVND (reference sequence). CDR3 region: CASSMVGTGVAYEQYF. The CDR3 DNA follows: TGTGCCAGTAGTATGGTGGGGACAGGGGTCGCCTACGAGCAGTACTTC.

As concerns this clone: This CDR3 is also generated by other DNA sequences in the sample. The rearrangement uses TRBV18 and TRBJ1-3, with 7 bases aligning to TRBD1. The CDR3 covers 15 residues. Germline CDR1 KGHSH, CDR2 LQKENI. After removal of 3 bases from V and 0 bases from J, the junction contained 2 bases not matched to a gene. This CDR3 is CASSPGQSSGNTIYF. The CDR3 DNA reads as TGTGCCAGCTCACCGGGACAGAGCTCTGGAAACACCATATATTTT. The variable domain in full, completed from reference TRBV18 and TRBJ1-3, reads NAGVMQNPRHLVRRRGQEARLRCSPMKGHSHVYWYRQLPEEGLKFMVYLQKENIIDESGMPKERFSAEFPKEGPSILRIQQVVRGDSAAYFCASSPGQSSGNTIYFGEGSWLTVV.

The CDR3: CASSPPDRVNSPLHF. In nucleotides, the CDR3 is TGTGCCAGCTCACCCCCAGACAGGGTGAATTCACCCCTCCACTTT. The chain combines TRBV18 with TRBJ1-6, with TRBD1 matching over 7 bases. Losses at the gene ends were 3 bases for V and 7 bases for J; bases not matched to a gene: 6. This CDR3 region has 15 residues. Looked up from germline, CDR1 is KGHSH and CDR2 is LQKENI.

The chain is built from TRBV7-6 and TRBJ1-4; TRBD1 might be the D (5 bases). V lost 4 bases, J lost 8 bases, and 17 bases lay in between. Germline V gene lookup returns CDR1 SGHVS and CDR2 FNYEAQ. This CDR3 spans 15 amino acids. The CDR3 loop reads CASSSRLGPQEKLFF. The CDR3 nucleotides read TGTGCCAGCAGCTCAAGGTTGGGGCCTCAGGAAAAACTGTTTTTT. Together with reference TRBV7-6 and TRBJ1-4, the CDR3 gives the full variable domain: GAGVSQSPRYKVTKRGQDVALRCDPISGHVSLYWYRQALGQGPEFLTYFNYEAQQDKSGLPNDRFSAERPEGSISTLTIQRTEQRDSAMYRCASSSRLGPQEKLFFGSGTQLSVL.

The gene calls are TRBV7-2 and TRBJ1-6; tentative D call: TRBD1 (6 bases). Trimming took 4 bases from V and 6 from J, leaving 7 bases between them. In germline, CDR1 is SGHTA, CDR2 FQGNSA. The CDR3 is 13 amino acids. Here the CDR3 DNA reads TGTGCCAGCAGCTACAGGGTTAATTCACCCCTCCACTTT. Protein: CASSYRVNSPLHF. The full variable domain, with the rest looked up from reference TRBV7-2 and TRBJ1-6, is GAGVSQSPSNKVTEKGKDVELRCDPISGHTALYWYRQSLGQGLEFLIYFQGNSAPDKSGLPSDRFSAERTGGSVSTLTIQRTQQEDSAVYLCASSYRVNSPLHFGNGTRLTVT.

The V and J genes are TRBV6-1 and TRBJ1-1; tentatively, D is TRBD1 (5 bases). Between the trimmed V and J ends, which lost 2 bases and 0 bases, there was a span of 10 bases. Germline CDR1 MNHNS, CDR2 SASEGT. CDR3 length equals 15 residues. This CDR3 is CASSERGRLNTEAFF. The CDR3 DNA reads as TGTGCCAGCAGTGAAAGGGGCAGGTTGAACACTGAAGCTTTCTTT.

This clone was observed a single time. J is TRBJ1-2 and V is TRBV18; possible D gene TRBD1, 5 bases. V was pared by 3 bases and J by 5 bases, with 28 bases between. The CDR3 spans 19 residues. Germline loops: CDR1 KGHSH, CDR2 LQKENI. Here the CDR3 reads CASSPMGPGRGRAAYGYTF. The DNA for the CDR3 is TGTGCCAGCTCACCGATGGGACCTGGAAGGGGCAGGGCAGCTTATGGCTACACCTTC.

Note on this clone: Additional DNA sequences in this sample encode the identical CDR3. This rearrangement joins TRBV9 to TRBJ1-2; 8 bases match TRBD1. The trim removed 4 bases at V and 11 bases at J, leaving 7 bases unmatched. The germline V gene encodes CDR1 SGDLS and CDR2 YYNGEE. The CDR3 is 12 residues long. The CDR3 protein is CASSQGTGGYTF. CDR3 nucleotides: TGTGCCAGCAGCCAAGGGACAGGAGGTTACACCTTC.

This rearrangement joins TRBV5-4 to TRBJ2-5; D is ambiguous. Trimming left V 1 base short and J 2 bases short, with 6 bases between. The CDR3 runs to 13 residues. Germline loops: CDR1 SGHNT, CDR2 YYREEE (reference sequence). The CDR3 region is CASSLLQQETQYF. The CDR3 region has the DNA TGTGCCAGCAGCTTGCTACAGCAAGAGACCCAGTACTTC.

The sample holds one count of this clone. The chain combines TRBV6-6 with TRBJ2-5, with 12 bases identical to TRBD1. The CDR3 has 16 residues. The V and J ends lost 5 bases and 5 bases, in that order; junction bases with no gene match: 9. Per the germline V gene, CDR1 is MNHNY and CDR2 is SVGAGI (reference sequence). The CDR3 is CASSPRDRGRRETQYF. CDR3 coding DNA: TGTGCCAGCAGTCCCCGGGACAGGGGGCGTCGGGAGACCCAGTACTTC.

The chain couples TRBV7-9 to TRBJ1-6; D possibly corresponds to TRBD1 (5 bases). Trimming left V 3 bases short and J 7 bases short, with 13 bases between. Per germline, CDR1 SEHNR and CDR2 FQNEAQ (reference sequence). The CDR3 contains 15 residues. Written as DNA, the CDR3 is TGTGCCAGCAGCTTGAGGGGACCGAAAAATTCACCCCTCCACTTT. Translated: CASSLRGPKNSPLHF.

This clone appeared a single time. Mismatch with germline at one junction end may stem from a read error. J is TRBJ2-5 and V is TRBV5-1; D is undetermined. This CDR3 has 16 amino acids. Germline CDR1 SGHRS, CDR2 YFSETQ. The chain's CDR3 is CGSSLVGPLLKETQYF. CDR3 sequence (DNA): TGCGGCAGCAGCTTGGTCGGCCCCCTGCTAAAAGAGACCCAGTACTTC.

The CDR3 DNA follows: TGCGCCAGCAGTGACCCCCTGAGGGGTTACCGGGAGACCCAGTACTTC. This translates into CASSDPLRGYRETQYF. The V gene is TRBV10-2, the J gene TRBJ2-5; either TRBD1 or TRBD2 may supply D (5 bases each). Trimming left V 3 bases short and J 5 bases short, with 19 bases between. Looked up from germline, CDR1 is WSHSY and CDR2 is SAAADI. There are 16 residues in the CDR3.

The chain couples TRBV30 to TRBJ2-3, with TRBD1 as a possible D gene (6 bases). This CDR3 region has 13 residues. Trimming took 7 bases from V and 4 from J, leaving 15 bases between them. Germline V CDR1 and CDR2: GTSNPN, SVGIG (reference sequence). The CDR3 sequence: CAYQGTEADTQYF. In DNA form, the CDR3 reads TGTGCCTACCAGGGGACGGAGGCAGATACGCAGTATTTT. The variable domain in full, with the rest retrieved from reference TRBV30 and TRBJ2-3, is SQTIHQWPATLVQPVGSPLSLECTVEGTSNPNLYWYRQAAGRGLQLLFYSVGIGQISSEVPQNLSASRPQDRQFILSSKKLLLSDSGFYLCAYQGTEADTQYFGPGTRLTVL.

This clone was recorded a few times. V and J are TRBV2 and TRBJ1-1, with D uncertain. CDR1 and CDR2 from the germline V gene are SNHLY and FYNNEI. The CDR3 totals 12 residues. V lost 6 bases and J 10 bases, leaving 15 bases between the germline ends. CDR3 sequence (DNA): TGTGCCAGCAGAACCGGGCCCAGCGGAGCTTTCTTT. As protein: CASRTGPSGAFF.

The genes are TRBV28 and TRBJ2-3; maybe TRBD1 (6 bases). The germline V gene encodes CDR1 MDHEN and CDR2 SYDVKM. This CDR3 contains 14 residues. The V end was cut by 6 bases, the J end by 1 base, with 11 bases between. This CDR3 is CASSPRGGTDTQYF. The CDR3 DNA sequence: TGTGCCAGCAGCCCCAGGGGAGGCACAGATACGCAGTATTTT. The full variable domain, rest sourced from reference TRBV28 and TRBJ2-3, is DVKVTQSSRYLVKRTGEKVFLECVQDMDHENMFWYRQDPGLGLRLIYFSYDVKMKEKGDIPEGYSVSREKKERFSLILESASTNQTSMYLCASSPRGGTDTQYFGPGTRLTVL.

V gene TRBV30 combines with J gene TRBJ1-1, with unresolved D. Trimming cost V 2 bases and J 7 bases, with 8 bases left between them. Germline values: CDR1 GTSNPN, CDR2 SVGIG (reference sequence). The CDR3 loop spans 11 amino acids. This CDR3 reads CAWSRLHEAFF. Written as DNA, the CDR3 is TGTGCCTGGAGTCGGTTACATGAAGCTTTCTTT.